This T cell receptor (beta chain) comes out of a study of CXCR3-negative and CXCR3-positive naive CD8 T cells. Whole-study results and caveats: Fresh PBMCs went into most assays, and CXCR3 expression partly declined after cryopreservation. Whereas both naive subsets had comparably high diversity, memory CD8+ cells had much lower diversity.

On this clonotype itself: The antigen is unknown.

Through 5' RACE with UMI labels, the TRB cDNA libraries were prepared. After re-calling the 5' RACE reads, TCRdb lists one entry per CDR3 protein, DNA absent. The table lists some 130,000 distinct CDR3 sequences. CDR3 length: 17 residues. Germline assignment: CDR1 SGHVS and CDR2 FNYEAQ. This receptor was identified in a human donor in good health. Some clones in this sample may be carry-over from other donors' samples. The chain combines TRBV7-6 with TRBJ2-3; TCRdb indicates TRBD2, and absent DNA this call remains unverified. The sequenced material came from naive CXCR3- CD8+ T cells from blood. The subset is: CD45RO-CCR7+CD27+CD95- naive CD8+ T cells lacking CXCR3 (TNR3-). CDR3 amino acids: CASSLYGLAGVTDTQYF.